The present entry profiles one T cell receptor (beta chain) with its context. Just one base apart from a much larger clone, this may be a read error. These data are taken from a study of tumor-infiltrating lymphocytes in primary liver carcinoma. About the study: Spanning 30 to 69 years of age, the patients were men and women.

Both RNA and DNA were isolated together from roughly 20-30 mg of bulk tissue that had not been sorted. Total RNA (roughly 530 ng) served as template for TCR beta cDNA synthesis primed by a constant-region primer. Three nested multiplex PCR rounds, a slightly modified ARM-PCR method, built the TCR beta libraries. TCRdb itself ran the multiplex PCR reads through MiXCR, one entry per CDR3 protein. The sample includes around 70,000 distinct CDR3 sequences, about 72% of them seen just once. The TCR comes from a man aged 35-49 years with primary liver carcinoma and hepatitis B virus infection. Sequenced input: liver tumor tissue from sampling region 4. As for subset: tumor region T4, right-lateral pole.

CDR3 amino acids: CAWSMGLEDTQYF. CDR3 nucleotide sequence: TGTGCCTGGAGTATGGGACTAGAAGATACGCAGTATTTT. This chain connects TRBV30 to TRBJ2-3; 8 bases align to TRBD2. This CDR3 contains 13 residues. The V and J ends lost 2 bases and 5 bases, in that order; junction bases with no gene match: 3. Germline V gene data show CDR1 as GTSNPN and CDR2 as SVGIG (reference sequence).